A selection of T cell receptor beta chains follows, all from one sample in a study of shared clonotypes between healthy human individuals. Only in-frame clones appear in the TCRdb table, and some are missing; sequencing was by immunoSEQ multiplex PCR. The sample holds some 1.5 million clones, 95% to 99% seen once. The sample taken for sequencing was naive CD4+ T cells sorted from blood. These receptors were collected from a man aged 25-40 years in good health. Both conserved end residues are part of each CDR3. The D gene is left open where the match is weak. Expanded clones get a size class; other rows say once, few or many, or leave the size out.

j_call d_call clone_size v_call cdr3_nt cdr3_aa
TRBJ2-1 TRBD2 NA TRBV2 TGTGCCAGCAGTGGGCTAGCGGGAGAAGCGGAGCAGTTCTTC CASSGLAGEAEQFF
TRBJ2-2 NA NA TRBV23-1 TGCGCCAGCAGTCCGCAAACAGGGTCCCCGAACACCGGGGAGCTGTTTTTT CASSPQTGSPNTGELFF
TRBJ2-3 TRBD1 NA TRBV9 TGTGCCAGCAGCTTAGGGACAGGTGGGGATACGCAGTATTTT CASSLGTGGDTQYF
TRBJ2-2 NA NA TRBV9 TGTGCCAGCAGCGTAATTAACGGGGAGCTGTTTTTT CASSVINGELFF
TRBJ1-1 NA once TRBV6-5 TGTGCCAGCAGTTACTCGAATTCAGGGATGAACACTGAAGCTTTCTTT CASSYSNSGMNTEAFF
TRBJ2-1 NA NA TRBV7-9 TGTGCCAGCTTTGGAGAAGAGCAGTTCTTC CASFGEEQFF
TRBJ2-7 TRBD2 NA TRBV7-8 TGTGCCAGCAGCTCCCGACTAGCGGGGAACTACGAGCAGTACTTC CASSSRLAGNYEQYF
TRBJ2-3 TRBD2 once TRBV7-2 TGTGCCAGCAGCTTAATAGCGGGACGCACAGATACGCAGTATTTT CASSLIAGRTDTQYF
TRBJ2-1 NA NA TRBV29-1 TGCAGCGTACGAGGGATCTATACCCATGAGCAGTTCTTC CSVRGIYTHEQFF
TRBJ2-7 TRBD1 NA TRBV5-5 TGTGCCAGCAGCCCCGGGACAGGCCTTTACGAGCAGTACTTC CASSPGTGLYEQYF
TRBJ1-5 NA NA TRBV5-1 TGCGCCAGCAGCTTGAGGGGGGATTTAAATCAGCCCCAGCATTTT CASSLRGDLNQPQHF
TRBJ1-4 NA NA TRBV5-1 TGCGCCAGCAGCCGGCCTTCTGTCAATCCAACTAATGAAAAACTGTTTTTT CASSRPSVNPTNEKLFF
TRBJ2-2 NA NA TRBV30 TGTGCCTGGAGTCCAATCTTCGGTCCCGGGGAGCTGTTTTTT CAWSPIFGPGELFF
TRBJ1-2 TRBD1 NA TRBV28 TGTGCCAGCAGAGTCGCGCCCGGGACAGGGGGTGGCTACACCTTC CASRVAPGTGGGYTF
TRBJ1-1 NA NA TRBV29-1 TGCAGCGCCACAGGTAACACTGAAGCTTTCTTT CSATGNTEAFF
TRBJ2-1 NA NA TRBV20-1 TGCAGTGCAAGTTGGGATGAGCAGTTCTTC CSASWDEQFF
TRBJ2-3 NA NA TRBV5-1 TGCGCCAGCAGCTTGACGCGACTCCCAGATACGCAGTATTTT CASSLTRLPDTQYF
TRBJ2-3 NA NA TRBV9 TGTGCCAGCAGCGTAGAGGGCAGAACCACAGATACGCAGTATTTT CASSVEGRTTDTQYF
TRBJ2-1 TRBD2 NA TRBV6-4 TGTGCCAGCAGTGACGAGGCGGGACTAGCGGGAGTCCATGAGCAGTTCTTC CASSDEAGLAGVHEQFF
TRBJ2-2 NA NA TRBV19 TGTGCCAGTAGTATTGTCCGGGCCGCGAACACCGGGGAGCTGTTTTTT CASSIVRAANTGELFF
TRBJ2-7 TRBD1 NA TRBV5-6 TGTGCCAGCAGCTGGGAGGACAGGGGTTACCACGAGCAGTACTTC CASSWEDRGYHEQYF
TRBJ1-1 NA NA TRBV2 TGTGCCAGCAGTGAAGCGCTTAGGGGCAGCCAAGCTTTCTTT CASSEALRGSQAFF
TRBJ2-1 NA NA TRBV6-6 TGTGCCAGCTGCCGGGACTCGGCCTACAATGAGCAGTTCTTC CASCRDSAYNEQFF
TRBJ1-5 NA NA TRBV27 TGTGCCAGCAGCACAAGCAATCAGCCCCAGCATTTT CASSTSNQPQHF
TRBJ2-5 NA NA TRBV7-9 TGTGCCAGCAACCTCCCGATCGCCGGGGAGACCCAGTACTTC CASNLPIAGETQYF
TRBJ2-1 NA NA TRBV7-6 TGTGCCAGCAGCTTAGCAGGGGTTGGCGGTGAGCAGTTCTTC CASSLAGVGGEQFF
TRBJ2-4 NA once TRBV29-1 TGCAGCGCTGAAATGACTAGAGGTGGAAGCATTCAGTACTTC CSAEMTRGGSIQYF
TRBJ2-7 NA NA TRBV5-1 TGCGCCAGCAGCGACCCGGGACAAAGCAGACCCTACGAGCAGTACTTC CASSDPGQSRPYEQYF
TRBJ2-3 NA NA TRBV5-1 TGCGCCAGCAGCTTGGGGAGGGCCGGTCCCGATACGCAGTATTTT CASSLGRAGPDTQYF
TRBJ2-5 TRBD2 NA TRBV5-4 TGTGCCAGCAGCCAGGGACTAGCGGTACAAGAGACCCAGTACTTC CASSQGLAVQETQYF
TRBJ1-2 NA NA TRBV28 TGTGCCAGCAGCCGAAATGGCTACACCTTC CASSRNGYTF
TRBJ2-1 NA NA TRBV5-1 TGCGCCAGCAGTCCCCTATTGGAAGACGGGTACAATGAGCAGTTCTTC CASSPLLEDGYNEQFF
TRBJ2-3 NA NA TRBV5-4 TGTGCCAGCAGCTTGGGGCGGCGGGGCCTCACAGATACGCAGTATTTT CASSLGRRGLTDTQYF
TRBJ1-5 TRBD1 NA TRBV19 TGTGCCAGTAGTGGGGGGACAGGGGTTGGCAATCAGCCCCAGCATTTT CASSGGTGVGNQPQHF
TRBJ1-1 NA NA TRBV6-1 TGTGCCAGCAGTGACCTTCACGGGAAGTATGAAGCTTTCTTT CASSDLHGKYEAFF
TRBJ1-3 TRBD1 NA TRBV7-9 TGTGCCAGCAGCTACCTTGTTATCCCAGGGGGCAGCTCTGGAAACACCATATATTTT CASSYLVIPGGSSGNTIYF
TRBJ2-7 TRBD1 NA TRBV14 TGTGCCAGCAGCCGCCTGGGACAGGGGGCCTACGAGCAGTACTTC CASSRLGQGAYEQYF
TRBJ2-7 TRBD2 NA TRBV2 TGTGCCAGCAGTGGTCGAGGGACTAGCGAGCAGTACTTC CASSGRGTSEQYF
TRBJ2-3 TRBD1 NA TRBV5-1 TGCGCCAGCAGCTCTGTCCCGGGACAGGATACGCAGTATTTT CASSSVPGQDTQYF
TRBJ2-1 TRBD1 NA TRBV20-1 TGCAGTGCCGACAGGGGAGAACAGTTCTTC CSADRGEQFF
TRBJ2-7 NA NA TRBV6-6 TGTGCCAGCAGCCGGGGGCAGGTGGCCTACGAGCAGTACTTC CASSRGQVAYEQYF
TRBJ2-7 NA NA TRBV4-1 TGCGCCAGCAGCCAAGACTCAGGGATCGGCTCCTACGAGCAGTACTTC CASSQDSGIGSYEQYF
TRBJ2-5 NA NA TRBV7-6 TGTGCCAGCAGCCCTGGACAGTCGGGGGAGACCCAGTACTTC CASSPGQSGETQYF
TRBJ2-1 NA NA TRBV5-1 TGCGCCAGCAGCTTGTATGGAGTCGGGGGCTCCTACAATGAGCAGTTCTTC CASSLYGVGGSYNEQFF
TRBJ2-1 NA NA TRBV2 TGTGCCAGCAGTGATCATTCCAATGAGCAGTTCTTC CASSDHSNEQFF
TRBJ2-7 NA NA TRBV7-6 TGTGCCAGCAGCCCCACAAGGGCTACGGGAGAGCAGTACTTC CASSPTRATGEQYF
TRBJ2-7 TRBD2 NA TRBV7-9 TGTGCCAGCAGCTTACGCGGGAGAGGTGGAGACGAGCAGTACTTC CASSLRGRGGDEQYF
TRBJ2-5 NA NA TRBV25-1 TGTGCCAGCAGGGGTGAAGGGTTGGGGACCCAGTACTTC CASRGEGLGTQYF